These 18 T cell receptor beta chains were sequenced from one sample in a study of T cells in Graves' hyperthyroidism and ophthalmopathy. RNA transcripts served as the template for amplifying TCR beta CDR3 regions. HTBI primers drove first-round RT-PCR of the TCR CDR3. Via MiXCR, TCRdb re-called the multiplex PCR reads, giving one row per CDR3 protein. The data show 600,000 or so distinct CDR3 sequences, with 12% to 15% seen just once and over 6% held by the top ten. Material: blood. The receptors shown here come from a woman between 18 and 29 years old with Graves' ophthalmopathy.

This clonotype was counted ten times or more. CDR3 in DNA: TGTGCCTTGACAGGGAACGGAAACACCATATATTTT. The encoded protein is CALTGNGNTIYF. V and J are TRBV30 and TRBJ1-3; 7 nucleotides line up with TRBD1. The J segment lost 4 bases and the V segment lost 7 bases, leaving 4 bases of the junction unmatched. Germline CDR1 is GTSNPN and CDR2 is SVGIG (reference sequence). This CDR3 spans 12 amino acids.

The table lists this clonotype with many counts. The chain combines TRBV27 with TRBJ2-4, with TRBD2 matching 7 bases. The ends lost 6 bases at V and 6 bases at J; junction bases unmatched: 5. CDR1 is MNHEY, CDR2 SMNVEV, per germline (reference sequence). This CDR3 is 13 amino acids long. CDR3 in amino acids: CASRTSNINIQYF. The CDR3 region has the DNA TGTGCCAGCAGGACTAGCAACATAAACATTCAGTACTTC.

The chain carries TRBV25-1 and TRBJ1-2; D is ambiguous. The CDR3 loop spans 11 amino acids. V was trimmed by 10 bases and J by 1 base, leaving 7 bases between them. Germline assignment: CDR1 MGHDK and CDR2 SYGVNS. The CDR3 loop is CAILDNYGYTF. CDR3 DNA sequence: TGTGCCATTCTCGATAACTATGGCTACACCTTC.

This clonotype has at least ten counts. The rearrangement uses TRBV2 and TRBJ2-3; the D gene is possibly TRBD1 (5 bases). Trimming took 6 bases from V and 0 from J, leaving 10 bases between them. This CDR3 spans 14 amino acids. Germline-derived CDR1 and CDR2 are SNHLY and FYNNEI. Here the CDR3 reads CASSRTGSTDTQYF. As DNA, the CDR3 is TGTGCCAGCAGCAGAACAGGTAGCACAGATACGCAGTATTTT.

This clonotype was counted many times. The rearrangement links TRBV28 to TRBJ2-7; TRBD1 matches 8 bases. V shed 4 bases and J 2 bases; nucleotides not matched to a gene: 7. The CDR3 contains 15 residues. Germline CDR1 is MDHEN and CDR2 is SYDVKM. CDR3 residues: CASSSGTGYPYEQYF. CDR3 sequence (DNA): TGTGCCAGCAGTTCCGGGACAGGATATCCCTACGAGCAGTACTTC. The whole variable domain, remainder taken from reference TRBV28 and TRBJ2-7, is DVKVTQSSRYLVKRTGEKVFLECVQDMDHENMFWYRQDPGLGLRLIYFSYDVKMKEKGDIPEGYSVSREKKERFSLILESASTNQTSMYLCASSSGTGYPYEQYFGPGTRLTVT.

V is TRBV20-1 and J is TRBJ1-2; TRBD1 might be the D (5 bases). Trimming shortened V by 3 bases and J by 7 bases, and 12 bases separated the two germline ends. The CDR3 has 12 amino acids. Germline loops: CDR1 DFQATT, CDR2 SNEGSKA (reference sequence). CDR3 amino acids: CSASPGGSGYTF. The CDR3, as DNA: TGCAGTGCTAGCCCGGGGGGGTCTGGCTACACCTTC.

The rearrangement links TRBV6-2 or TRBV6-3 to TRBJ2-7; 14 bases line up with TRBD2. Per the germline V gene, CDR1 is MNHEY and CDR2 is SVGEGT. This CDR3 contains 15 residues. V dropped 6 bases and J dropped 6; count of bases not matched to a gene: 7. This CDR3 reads CASSGGLAGVSEQYF. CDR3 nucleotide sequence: TGTGCCAGCAGCGGGGGACTAGCGGGAGTTAGCGAGCAGTACTTC.

Here the CDR3 reads CSAIVFADTQYF. CDR3 sequence (DNA): TGCAGTGCCATCGTGTTTGCAGATACGCAGTATTTT. This chain uses TRBV20-1 with TRBJ2-3, with D unclear. CDR3 length equals 12 residues. The V gene lost 6 bases and the J gene lost 4 bases, with 11 bases spanning the gap. Germline V gene data show CDR1 as DFQATT and CDR2 as SNEGSKA (reference sequence).

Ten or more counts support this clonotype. In DNA form, the CDR3 reads TGCAGTGTGGGTGGCGGAACCTACGAGCAGTACTTC. As protein: CSVGGGTYEQYF. The chain uses TRBV20-1 and TRBJ2-7, with D unclear. V gave up 7 bases and J gave up 2 bases, with 12 bases separating them. Germline values: CDR1 DFQATT, CDR2 SNEGSKA (reference sequence). CDR3 size: 12 residues.

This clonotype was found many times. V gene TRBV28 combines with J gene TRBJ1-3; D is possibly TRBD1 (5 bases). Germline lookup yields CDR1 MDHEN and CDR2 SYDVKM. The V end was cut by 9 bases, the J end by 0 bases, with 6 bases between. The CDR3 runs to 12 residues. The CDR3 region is CASQGSGNTIYF. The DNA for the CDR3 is TGTGCCAGTCAGGGCTCTGGAAACACCATATATTTT.

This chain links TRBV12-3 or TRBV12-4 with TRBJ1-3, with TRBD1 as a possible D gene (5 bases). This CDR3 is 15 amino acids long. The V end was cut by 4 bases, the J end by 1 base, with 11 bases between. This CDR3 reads CASSSRDGSGNTIYF. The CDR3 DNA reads TGTGCCAGCAGTTCCAGGGACGGGTCTGGAAACACCATATATTTT.

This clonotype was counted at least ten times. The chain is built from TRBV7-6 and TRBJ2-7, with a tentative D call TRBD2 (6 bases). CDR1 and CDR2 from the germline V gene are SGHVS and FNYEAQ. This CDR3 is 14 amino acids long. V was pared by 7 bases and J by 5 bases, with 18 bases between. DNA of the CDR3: TGTGCCAGCACCCCCTTGTTGGAGGGGAACGAGCAGTACTTC. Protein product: CASTPLLEGNEQYF.

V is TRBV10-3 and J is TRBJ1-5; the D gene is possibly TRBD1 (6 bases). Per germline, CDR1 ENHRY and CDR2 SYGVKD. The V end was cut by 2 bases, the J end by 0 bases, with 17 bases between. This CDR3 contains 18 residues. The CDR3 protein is CAISEALGGGNSNQPQHF. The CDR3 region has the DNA TGTGCCATCAGTGAGGCGCTTGGAGGGGGGAATAGCAATCAGCCCCAGCATTTT.

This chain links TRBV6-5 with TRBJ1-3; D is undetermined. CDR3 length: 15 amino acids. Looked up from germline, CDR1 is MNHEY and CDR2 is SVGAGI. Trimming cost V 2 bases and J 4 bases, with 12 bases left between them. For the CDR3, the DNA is TGTGCCAGCAGTTACCTTGTGGCAGAGGGAAACACCATATATTTT. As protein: CASSYLVAEGNTIYF.

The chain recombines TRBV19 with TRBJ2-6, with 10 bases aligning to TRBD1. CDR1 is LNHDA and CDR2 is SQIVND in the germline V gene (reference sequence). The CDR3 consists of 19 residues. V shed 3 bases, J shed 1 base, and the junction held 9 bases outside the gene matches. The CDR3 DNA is TGTGCCAGTAGTATCGGCCCGGGACAGGGGTTGTCTGGGGCCAACGTCCTGACTTTC. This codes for CASSIGPGQGLSGANVLTF.

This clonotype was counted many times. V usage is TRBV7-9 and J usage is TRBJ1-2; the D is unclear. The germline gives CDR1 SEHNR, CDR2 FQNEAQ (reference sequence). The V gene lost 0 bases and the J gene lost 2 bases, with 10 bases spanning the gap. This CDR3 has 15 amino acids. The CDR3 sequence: CASSLAPVGNYGYTF. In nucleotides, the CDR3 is TGTGCCAGCAGCTTAGCGCCCGTCGGGAACTATGGCTACACCTTC.

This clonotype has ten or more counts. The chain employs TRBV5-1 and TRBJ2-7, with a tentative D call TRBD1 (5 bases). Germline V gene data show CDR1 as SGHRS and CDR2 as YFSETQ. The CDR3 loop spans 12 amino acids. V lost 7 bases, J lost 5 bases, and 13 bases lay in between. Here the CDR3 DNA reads TGCGCCAGCGCGATTCAGGGTCACGAGCAGTACTTC. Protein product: CASAIQGHEQYF.

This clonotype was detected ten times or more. This CDR3 is CSAKPGQGVYEQYF. The DNA of the CDR3 is TGCAGTGCTAAACCCGGGCAGGGGGTTTACGAGCAGTACTTC. This chain joins TRBV20-1 and TRBJ2-7, with 7 bases that match TRBD1. The CDR3 spans 14 residues. V lost 4 bases and J lost 4; bases outside the gene matches: 10. The germline CDR1 and CDR2 sequences are DFQATT and SNEGSKA (reference sequence).